The 23 T cell receptor beta chains below come from one sample, sequenced in a study of CD8+CD57+ T cells in acquired aplastic anemia. CDR3 and TCR beta VDJ profiling relied on a genomic DNA template. TCRdb reprocessed the reads via MiXCR and lists one record per CDR3 protein. The sample includes approximately 220,000 distinct CDR3 sequences, around 45% of them seen just once. Patients included in sequencing had previously demonstrated CD8+CD57+ cell expansion by flow cytometry. Sequenced sample: sorted CD4+, CD8+, or CD8+CD57+ T cells (not recorded which) from PBMCs. Receptor source: a human donor with aplastic anemia.

The rearrangement uses TRBV15 and TRBJ2-5; maybe TRBD2 (6 bases). The CDR3 is 13 residues long. V shed 9 bases and J shed 1 base, with 12 bases lying between them. Germline V gives CDR1 LNHNV, CDR2 YYDKDF (reference sequence). The CDR3 bases are TGTGCCACGACGCGGGGACTCCAAGAGACCCAGTACTTC. This codes for CATTRGLQETQYF.

With respect to this clonotype: A much more abundant neighbour one base away suggests this may be a read error. The conserved final phenylalanine or tryptophan is absent from the CDR3, which likely points to a read error. It is unclear where the CDR3 begins or ends on the DNA, so no DNA is shown, and the CDR3 is as TCRdb lists it. The V and J genes are TRBV3-1 and TRBJ2-7; TRBD1 is the table's D call and was not checked against the DNA. Germline-derived CDR1 and CDR2 are LGHDT and YNNKEL (reference sequence). The CDR3 length equals 11 residues, ends included. The CDR3 protein is CANSQERDRLL.

The table lists this clonotype with many counts. The chain is built from TRBV9 and TRBJ1-5; D is possibly TRBD1 (6 bases). V was pared by 3 bases and J by 7 bases, with 14 bases between. Germline V lookup: CDR1 SGDLS, CDR2 YYNGEE. CDR3 length equals 14 residues. The CDR3, as DNA: TGTGCCAGCAGCGCCTACAGGGAGGGACAGCCCCAGCATTTT. Translation: CASSAYREGQPQHF.

The table lists this clonotype with a few counts. The genes are TRBV29-1 and TRBJ2-7; TRBD2 might be the D (6 bases). This CDR3 has 12 residues. The germline V and J ends were trimmed by 5 bases and 5 bases, with 13 bases remaining between them. Germline V gene sequence: CDR1 SQVTM, CDR2 ANQGSEA. Here the CDR3 reads CSVLPGVDEQYF. The CDR3 DNA reads as TGCAGCGTTCTCCCGGGAGTCGACGAGCAGTACTTC.

The chain recombines TRBV5-1 with TRBJ2-7; 9 bases match TRBD1. Germline CDR1 is SGHRS and CDR2 is YFSETQ. The J segment lost 2 bases and the V segment lost 2 bases, leaving 5 bases of the junction unmatched. This CDR3 is 15 amino acids long. The CDR3 here is CASSFGTGIAYEQYF. As DNA, the CDR3 is TGCGCCAGCAGCTTCGGGACAGGGATAGCCTACGAGCAGTACTTC.

This clonotype showed up just a few times. V usage is TRBV6-1 and J usage is TRBJ1-1; D call uncertain. The CDR3 consists of 13 residues. Trimming took off 1 base at V and 1 base at J, with 4 bases between the two ends. Germline CDR1 MNHNS, CDR2 SASEGT. The CDR3 here is CASSEVQNTEAFF. The CDR3 nucleotides are TGTGCCAGCAGTGAAGTTCAGAACACTGAAGCTTTCTTT.

In its sample, this clonotype was seen many times. This rearrangement joins TRBV20-1 to TRBJ2-7; D is undetermined. Deletions cut 1 base from V and 3 bases from J, with 4 bases between. Germline V lookup: CDR1 DFQATT, CDR2 SNEGSKA (reference sequence). The CDR3 is made up of 11 amino acids. The CDR3 nucleotides are TGCAGTGCTAGAGTAAGCTACGAGCAGTACTTC. Its protein is CSARVSYEQYF.

This clonotype was observed a few times. The rearrangement links TRBV5-6 to TRBJ1-4; the D is unclear. This CDR3 spans 14 amino acids. Between the trimmed V and J ends, which lost 3 bases and 6 bases, there was a span of 12 bases. From germline, CDR1 is SGHDT and CDR2 YYEEEE. The CDR3 loop is CASSSLGWHEKLFF. The DNA of the CDR3 is TGTGCCAGCAGCTCATTGGGCTGGCATGAAAAACTGTTTTTT.

Here the CDR3 reads CSVTGTGNTGELFF. CDR3 coding DNA: TGCAGCGTTACCGGGACAGGGAACACCGGGGAGCTGTTTTTT. The J gene is TRBJ2-2, the V gene TRBV29-1, with 8 bases that match TRBD1. This CDR3 is built from 14 residues. Trimming removed 5 bases from V and 1 base from J; junction bases left unmatched: 3. The V gene's germline CDR1 is SQVTM and CDR2 ANQGSEA.

Many counts were recorded for this clonotype. The gene calls are TRBV11-2 and TRBJ1-1, with D unclear. Germline assignment: CDR1 SGHAT and CDR2 FQNNGV. The CDR3 is 15 residues long. V shed 1 base and J shed 0 bases, with 9 bases lying between them. The CDR3 is CASSLVQGLNTEAFF. Here the CDR3 DNA reads TGTGCCAGCAGCTTAGTGCAAGGTCTGAACACTGAAGCTTTCTTT.

This chain connects TRBV7-9 to TRBJ2-5; possibly TRBD1 for D (6 bases). The CDR3 is made up of 15 amino acids. V dropped 2 bases and J dropped 5 bases, with 15 bases sitting between them. Germline V gene lookup returns CDR1 SEHNR and CDR2 FQNEAQ (reference sequence). The chain's CDR3 is CASSLTTGSGETQYF. As DNA, the CDR3 is TGTGCCAGCAGCTTAACTACAGGGAGTGGGGAGACCCAGTACTTC.

Points on this clonotype: No conserved phenylalanine or tryptophan ends this CDR3, so it is likely a read error. The V gene is TRBV15, the J gene TRBJ2-6; the D gene is possibly TRBD1 (6 bases). Per germline, CDR1 LNHNV and CDR2 YYDKDF (reference sequence). The CDR3 runs 16 residues. The CDR3 coding sequence is TGCGCCACCAGCAGAGATCAGGGGTCCGGGGCCAACGTCCTGACTCTC. Translated: CATSRDQGSGANVLTL.

Many counts were recorded for this clonotype. This chain connects TRBV20-1 to TRBJ2-5, with TRBD2 identical over 8 bases. Germline V gene data show CDR1 as DFQATT and CDR2 as SNEGSKA (reference sequence). The trim removed 6 bases at V and 3 bases at J, leaving 9 bases unmatched. This CDR3 comprises 14 residues. The CDR3 here is CSAIERREEETQYF. The CDR3, as DNA: TGCAGTGCCATAGAGAGGCGGGAGGAAGAGACCCAGTACTTC.

The rearrangement uses TRBV7-9 and TRBJ2-7; 9 bases match TRBD1. CDR1 and CDR2 from the germline V gene are SEHNR and FQNEAQ (reference sequence). Trimming took 5 bases from V and 7 from J; bases not matched to a gene: 9. This CDR3 is 14 amino acids long. CDR3 DNA sequence: TGTGCCAGCAGCCCAACAGGGGGCTCGAATGAGCAGTACTTC. Residues: CASSPTGGSNEQYF.

In this sample, this clonotype turned up once. V is TRBV10-3 and J is TRBJ1-1; D is ambiguous. Germline V gene lookup returns CDR1 ENHRY and CDR2 SYGVKD. The CDR3 sequence is 12 residues long. Trimming left V 3 bases short and J 4 bases short, with 6 bases between. CDR3 in amino acids: CAISDLGTEAFF. The CDR3 coding sequence is TGTGCCATCAGTGACCTAGGCACTGAAGCTTTCTTT.

Here the CDR3 DNA reads TGTGCCAGCAGTGTGAACCGGGAAGGAGGGACTGAAGCTTTCTTT. This gives the protein CASSVNREGGTEAFF. The chain couples TRBV25-1 to TRBJ1-1; D is uncertain. The CDR3 spans 15 residues. Germline V gene sequence: CDR1 MGHDK, CDR2 SYGVNS. V was pared by 4 bases and J by 5 bases, with 17 bases between.

This clonotype was picked up one time. The chain carries TRBV15 and TRBJ1-2; TRBD1 agrees at 11 bases. The germline CDR1 and CDR2 sequences are LNHNV and YYDKDF (reference sequence). This CDR3 has 14 amino acids. Trimming took 6 bases from V and 8 from J; bases not matched to a gene: 8. The CDR3 spells CATRAGQGGGGYTF. The CDR3 nucleotides are TGTGCCACCAGAGCGGGACAGGGGGGTGGCGGCTACACCTTC.

In its sample, this clonotype was seen once. One junction end disagrees with the germline gene, perhaps due to a read error. The chain employs TRBV11-3 and TRBJ2-7; 11 bases agree with TRBD1. CDR3 length: 15 residues. Germline V gene lookup returns CDR1 SGHNT and CDR2 YENEEA. CDR3 amino acids: CASSSQGQGDYEQYF. The CDR3 DNA is TGCGCCAGCAGCTCGCAGGGACAGGGGGACTACGAGCAGTACTTC.

This chain links TRBV25-1 with TRBJ1-4; D possibly corresponds to TRBD1 (6 bases). The germline V gene has CDR1 MGHDK and CDR2 SYGVNS. The CDR3 runs to 15 residues. V was clipped by 3 bases and J by 6 bases, with 14 bases between them. CDR3 DNA: TGTGCCAGCAGTGAGTGGGGGGGCGCGGATGAAAAACTGTTTTTT. It codes for CASSEWGGADEKLFF.

The V gene is TRBV2, the J gene TRBJ1-1; no definite D call. The germline V and J ends were trimmed by 0 bases and 1 base, with 6 bases remaining between them. The CDR3 spans 14 residues. The germline CDR1 and CDR2 sequences are SNHLY and FYNNEI. This CDR3 reads CASSEALANTEAFF. CDR3 in DNA: TGTGCCAGCAGTGAAGCTCTAGCGAACACTGAAGCTTTCTTT.

This clonotype was seen many times. V and J are TRBV10-3 and TRBJ2-4, with D perhaps TRBD1 or TRBD2 (5 bases each). V lost 3 bases and J lost 0, with 12 bases in between. This CDR3 has 16 residues. The germline V gene has CDR1 ENHRY and CDR2 SYGVKD. The CDR3 bases are TGTGCCATCAGTGACAGGGTGGGGGTAGCCAAAAACATTCAGTACTTC. This sequence encodes CAISDRVGVAKNIQYF.

This clonotype showed up many times. The V call is TRBV2, the J call TRBJ2-7; 11 nucleotides line up with TRBD2. V was pared by 6 bases and J by 0 bases, with 4 bases of the junction left unmatched. The CDR3 is 15 amino acids. Germline-derived CDR1 and CDR2 are SNHLY and FYNNEI. The CDR3: CASRGTSGNSYEQYF. CDR3 sequence (DNA): TGTGCCAGCAGAGGGACTAGCGGAAACTCCTACGAGCAGTACTTC. Supplemented by reference TRBV2 and TRBJ2-7, the full variable domain reads EPEVTQTPSHQVTQMGQEVILRCVPISNHLYFYWYRQILGQKVEFLVSFYNNEISEKSEIFDDQFSVERPDGSNFTLKIRSTKLEDSAMYFCASRGTSGNSYEQYFGPGTRLTVT.

In this sample, this clonotype turned up many times. J is TRBJ2-7 and V is TRBV6-5, with 8 bases aligning to TRBD1. The CDR3 has 14 amino acids. The germline gives CDR1 MNHEY, CDR2 SVGAGI. After removal of 6 bases from V and 6 bases from J, the junction contained 10 bases not matched to a gene. The CDR3 spells CASRLGQGPTEQYF. The CDR3 DNA follows: TGTGCCAGCAGACTCGGACAGGGCCCGACCGAGCAGTACTTC.